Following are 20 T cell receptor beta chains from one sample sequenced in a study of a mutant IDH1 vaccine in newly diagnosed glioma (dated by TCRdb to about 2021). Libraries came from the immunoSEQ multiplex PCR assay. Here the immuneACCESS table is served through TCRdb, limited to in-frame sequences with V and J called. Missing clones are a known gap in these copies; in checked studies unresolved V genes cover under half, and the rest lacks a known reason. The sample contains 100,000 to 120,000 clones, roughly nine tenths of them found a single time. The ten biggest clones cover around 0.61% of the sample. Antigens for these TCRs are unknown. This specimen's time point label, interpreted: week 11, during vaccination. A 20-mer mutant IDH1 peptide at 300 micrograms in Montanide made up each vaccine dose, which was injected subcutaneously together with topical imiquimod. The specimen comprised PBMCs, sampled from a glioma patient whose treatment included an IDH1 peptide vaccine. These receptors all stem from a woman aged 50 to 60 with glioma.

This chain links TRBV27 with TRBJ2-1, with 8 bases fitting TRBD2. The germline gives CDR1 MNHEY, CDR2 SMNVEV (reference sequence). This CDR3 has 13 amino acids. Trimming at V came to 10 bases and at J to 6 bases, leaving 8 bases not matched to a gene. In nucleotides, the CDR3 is TGTGCCACCGCGCGGGGGGCTGGCAATGAGCAGTTCTTC. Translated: CATARGAGNEQFF.

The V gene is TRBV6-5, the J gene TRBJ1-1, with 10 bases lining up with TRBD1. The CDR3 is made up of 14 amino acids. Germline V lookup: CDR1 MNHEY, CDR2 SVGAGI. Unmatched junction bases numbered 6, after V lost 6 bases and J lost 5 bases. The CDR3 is CASSKRDRGTEAFF. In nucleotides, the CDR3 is TGTGCCAGCAGCAAAAGGGACAGGGGAACTGAAGCTTTCTTT.

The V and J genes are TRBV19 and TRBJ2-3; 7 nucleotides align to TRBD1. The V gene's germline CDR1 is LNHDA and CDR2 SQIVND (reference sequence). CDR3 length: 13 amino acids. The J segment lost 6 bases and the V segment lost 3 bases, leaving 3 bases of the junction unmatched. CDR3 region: CASSMNRGDTQYF. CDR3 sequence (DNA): TGTGCCAGTAGTATGAACAGGGGTGATACGCAGTATTTT. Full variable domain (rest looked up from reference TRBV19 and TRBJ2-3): DGGITQSPKYLFRKEGQNVTLSCEQNLNHDAMYWYRQDPGQGLRLIYYSQIVNDFQKGDIAEGYSVSREKKESFPLTVTSAQKNPTAFYLCASSMNRGDTQYFGPGTRLTVL.

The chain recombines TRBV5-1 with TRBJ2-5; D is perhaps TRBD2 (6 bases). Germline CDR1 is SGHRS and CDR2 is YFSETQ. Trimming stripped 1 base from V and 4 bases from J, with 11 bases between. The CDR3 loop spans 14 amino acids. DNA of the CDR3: TGCGCCAGCAGCTTGCGAGCGGGTGGAGAGACCCAGTACTTC. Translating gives CASSLRAGGETQYF.

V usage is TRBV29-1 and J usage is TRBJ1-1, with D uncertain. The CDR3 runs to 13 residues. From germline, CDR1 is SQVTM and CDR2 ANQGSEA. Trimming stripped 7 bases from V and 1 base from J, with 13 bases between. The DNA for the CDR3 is TGCAGCGCATTAACCTGGGAGAACACTGAAGCTTTCTTT. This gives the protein CSALTWENTEAFF.

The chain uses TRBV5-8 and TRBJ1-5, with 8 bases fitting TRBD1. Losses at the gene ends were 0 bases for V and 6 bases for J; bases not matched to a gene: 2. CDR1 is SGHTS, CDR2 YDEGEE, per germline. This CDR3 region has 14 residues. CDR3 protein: CASSLGTGSQPQHF. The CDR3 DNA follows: TGTGCCAGCAGCTTGGGGACAGGGAGTCAGCCCCAGCATTTT. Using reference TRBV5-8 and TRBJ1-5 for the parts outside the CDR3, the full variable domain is EAGVTQSPTHLIKTRGQQATLRCSPISGHTSVYWYQQALGLGLQFLLWYDEGEERNRGNFPPRFSGRQFPNYSSELNVNALELEDSALYLCASSLGTGSQPQHFGDGTRLSIL.

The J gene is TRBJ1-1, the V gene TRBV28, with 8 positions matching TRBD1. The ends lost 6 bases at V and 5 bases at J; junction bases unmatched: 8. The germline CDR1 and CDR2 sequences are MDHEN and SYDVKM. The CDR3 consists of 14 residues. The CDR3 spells CASRPGQGNTEAFF. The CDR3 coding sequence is TGTGCCAGCAGACCTGGACAGGGAAATACTGAAGCTTTCTTT.

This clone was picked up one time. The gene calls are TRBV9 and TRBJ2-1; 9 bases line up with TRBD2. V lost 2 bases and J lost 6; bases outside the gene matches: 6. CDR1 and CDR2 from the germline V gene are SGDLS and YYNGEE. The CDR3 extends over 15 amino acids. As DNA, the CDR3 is TGTGCCAGCAGCGTCCATAGCGGGAGTAGCAATGAGCAGTTCTTC. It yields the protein CASSVHSGSSNEQFF.

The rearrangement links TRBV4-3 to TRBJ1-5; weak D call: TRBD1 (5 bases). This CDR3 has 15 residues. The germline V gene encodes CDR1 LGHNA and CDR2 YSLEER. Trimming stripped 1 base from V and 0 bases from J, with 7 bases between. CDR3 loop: CASSQGQYSNQPQHF. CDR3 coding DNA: TGCGCCAGCAGCCAAGGACAGTATAGCAATCAGCCCCAGCATTTT.

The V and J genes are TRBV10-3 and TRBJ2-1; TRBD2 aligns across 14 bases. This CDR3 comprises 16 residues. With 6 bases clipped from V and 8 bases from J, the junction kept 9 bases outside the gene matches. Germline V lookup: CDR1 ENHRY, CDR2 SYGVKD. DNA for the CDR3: TGTGCCATCAGGGTGGGACTAGCGGGAGCCCGTGATGAGCAGTTCTTC. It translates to CAIRVGLAGARDEQFF.

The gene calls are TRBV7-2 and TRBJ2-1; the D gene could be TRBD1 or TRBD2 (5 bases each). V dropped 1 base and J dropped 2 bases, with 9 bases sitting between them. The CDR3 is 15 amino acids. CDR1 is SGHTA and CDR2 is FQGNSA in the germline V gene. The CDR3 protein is CASSLGRGAYNEQFF. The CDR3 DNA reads TGTGCCAGCAGCTTAGGTAGGGGAGCCTACAATGAGCAGTTCTTC. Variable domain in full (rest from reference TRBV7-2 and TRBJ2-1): GAGVSQSPSNKVTEKGKDVELRCDPISGHTALYWYRQSLGQGLEFLIYFQGNSAPDKSGLPSDRFSAERTGGSVSTLTIQRTQQEDSAVYLCASSLGRGAYNEQFFGPGTRLTVL.

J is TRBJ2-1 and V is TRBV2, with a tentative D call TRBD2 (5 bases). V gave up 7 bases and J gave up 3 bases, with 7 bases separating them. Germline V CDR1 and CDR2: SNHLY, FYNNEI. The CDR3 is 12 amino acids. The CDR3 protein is CASTDYYNEQFF. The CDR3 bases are TGTGCCAGCACCGACTACTACAATGAGCAGTTCTTC. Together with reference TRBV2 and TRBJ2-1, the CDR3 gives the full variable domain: EPEVTQTPSHQVTQMGQEVILRCVPISNHLYFYWYRQILGQKVEFLVSFYNNEISEKSEIFDDQFSVERPDGSNFTLKIRSTKLEDSAMYFCASTDYYNEQFFGPGTRLTVL.

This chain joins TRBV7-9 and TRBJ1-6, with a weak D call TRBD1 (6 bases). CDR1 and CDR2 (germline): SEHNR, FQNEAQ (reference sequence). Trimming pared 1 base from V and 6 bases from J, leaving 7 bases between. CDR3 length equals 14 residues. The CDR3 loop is CASSLGGANSPLHF. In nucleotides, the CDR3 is TGTGCCAGCAGCTTAGGGGGGGCTAATTCACCCCTCCACTTT. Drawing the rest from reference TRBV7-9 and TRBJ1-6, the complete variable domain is DTGVSQNPRHKITKRGQNVTFRCDPISEHNRLYWYRQTLGQGPEFLTYFQNEAQLEKSRLLSDRFSAERPKGSFSTLEIQRTEQGDSAMYLCASSLGGANSPLHFGNGTRLTVT.

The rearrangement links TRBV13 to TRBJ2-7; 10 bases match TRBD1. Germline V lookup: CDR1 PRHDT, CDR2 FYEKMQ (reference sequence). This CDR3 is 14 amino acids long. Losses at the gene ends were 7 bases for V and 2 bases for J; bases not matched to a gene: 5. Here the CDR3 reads CASTSGTGAYEQYF. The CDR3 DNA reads TGTGCCAGCACCTCCGGGACAGGGGCCTACGAGCAGTACTTC.

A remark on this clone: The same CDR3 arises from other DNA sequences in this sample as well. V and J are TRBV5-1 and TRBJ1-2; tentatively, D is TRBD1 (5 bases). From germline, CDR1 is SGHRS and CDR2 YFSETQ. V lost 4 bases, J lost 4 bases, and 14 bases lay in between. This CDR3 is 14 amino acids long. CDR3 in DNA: TGCGCCAGCAGCACAGAGGGGTTCGGCTATGGCTACACCTTC. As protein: CASSTEGFGYGYTF.

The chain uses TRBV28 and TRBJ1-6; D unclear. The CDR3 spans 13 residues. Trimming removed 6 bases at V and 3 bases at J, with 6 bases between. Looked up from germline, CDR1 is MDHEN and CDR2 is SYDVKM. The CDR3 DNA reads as TGTGCCAGCAGGCCCCTCTATAATTCACCCCTCCACTTT. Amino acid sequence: CASRPLYNSPLHF.

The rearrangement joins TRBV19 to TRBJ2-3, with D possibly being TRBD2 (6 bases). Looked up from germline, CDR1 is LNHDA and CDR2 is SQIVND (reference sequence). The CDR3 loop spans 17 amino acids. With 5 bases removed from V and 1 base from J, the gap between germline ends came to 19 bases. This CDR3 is CASSPYGLRRGTDTQYF. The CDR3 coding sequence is TGTGCCAGTAGTCCTTATGGGCTCCGGAGGGGCACAGATACGCAGTATTTT.

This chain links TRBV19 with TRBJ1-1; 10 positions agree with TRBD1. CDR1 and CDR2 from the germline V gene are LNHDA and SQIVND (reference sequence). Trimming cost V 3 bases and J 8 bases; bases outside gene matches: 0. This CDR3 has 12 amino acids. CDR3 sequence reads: CASSMTGGEAFF. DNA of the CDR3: TGTGCCAGTAGTATGACAGGGGGCGAAGCTTTCTTT.

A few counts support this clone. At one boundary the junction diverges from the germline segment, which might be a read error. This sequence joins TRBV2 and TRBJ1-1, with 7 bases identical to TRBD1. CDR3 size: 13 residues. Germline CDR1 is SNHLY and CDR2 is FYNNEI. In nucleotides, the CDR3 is TGTGCCAGCTGTCAGGGGGTGAAGACTGAAGCTTTCTTT. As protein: CASCQGVKTEAFF.

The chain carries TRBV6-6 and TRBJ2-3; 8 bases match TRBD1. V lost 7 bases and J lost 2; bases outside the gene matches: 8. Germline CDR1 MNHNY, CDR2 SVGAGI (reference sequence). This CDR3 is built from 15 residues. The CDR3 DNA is TGTGCCAGCACCCTGACAGGGGCGAACACAGATACGCAGTATTTT. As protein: CASTLTGANTDTQYF.